A selection of T cell receptor beta chains follows, all from one sample in a study of follicular helper T cells after annual influenza vaccination. Clones were read by immunoSEQ multiplex PCR, and TCRdb kept only the in-frame ones, dropping some. This table has roughly 4,200 clones, approximately 78% appearing once. Sequenced here: CXCR5+ CD38- circulating T follicular helper cells from blood, sampled 7 days after influenza vaccination. These receptor sequences come from an adult who received the influenza vaccine. Both conserved end residues are part of each CDR3. D genes are given only for firm matches. Clone size, where shown, is once, few, many, or a class for clones that have expanded.

CDR3aa,CDR3nt,abundance,d_gene,v_gene,j_gene
CASSRDRVETQYF,TGTGCCAGCAGCCGGGACAGGGTGGAGACCCAGTACTTC,-,TRBD1,TRBV5-8,TRBJ2-5
CASRRGTASTDTQYF,TGCGCCAGCAGGAGAGGGACGGCTAGCACAGATACGCAGTATTTT,-,-,TRBV10-1,TRBJ2-3
CASSLAPSTDTQYF,TGTGCCAGCAGCTTAGCCCCCAGCACAGATACGCAGTATTTT,-,-,TRBV7-2,TRBJ2-3
CASQTGGPLGEQYF,TGCGCCAGCCAGACAGGGGGCCCCTTAGGTGAGCAGTACTTC,-,TRBD1,TRBV10-1,TRBJ2-7
CASSVSSGGRKQYF,TGTGCCAGCAGCGTCTCTAGCGGGGGGAGAAAACAGTACTTC,-,TRBD2,TRBV7-8,TRBJ2-7
CASSLEGRGSTDTQYF,TGCGCCAGCAGCTTGGAGGGCAGGGGAAGCACAGATACGCAGTATTTT,once,-,TRBV5-1,TRBJ2-3
CASSLSPAGATDTQYF,TGTGCCAGCAGCTTATCCCCCGCGGGGGCCACAGATACGCAGTATTTT,-,-,TRBV7-9,TRBJ2-3
CASSFLQQETQYF,TGCGCCAGCAGCTTTCTACAACAAGAGACCCAGTACTTC,-,-,TRBV5-1,TRBJ2-5